The next 3 T cell receptor beta chains were all read from a single sample in a study of T cells in Graves' hyperthyroidism and ophthalmopathy. RNA transcripts yielded amplified TCR beta CDR3 regions. With the HTBI primer set, the TCR CDR3 went through a first round of RT-PCR. One entry per CDR3 protein, called by TCRdb with MiXCR from the multiplex PCR reads. The sample has roughly 750,000 distinct CDR3 sequences, 16% seen once; the top ten hold around 8%. Specimen: blood. Receptors originate from a man aged 18 to 35 with Graves' hyperthyroidism.

This clonotype was detected only a few times. The chain employs TRBV7-8 and TRBJ2-3; unclear D gene. Germline CDR1 is SGHVS and CDR2 is FQNEAQ. CDR3 length: 14 residues. Trimming took off 4 bases at V and 0 bases at J, with 8 bases between the two ends. CDR3 residues: CASSYQASTDTQYF. Written as DNA, the CDR3 is TGTGCCAGCAGCTACCAGGCTAGCACAGATACGCAGTATTTT. Full variable domain (rest looked up from reference TRBV7-8 and TRBJ2-3): GAGVSQSPRYKVAKRGQDVALRCDPISGHVSLFWYQQALGQGPEFLTYFQNEAQLDKSGLPSDRFFAERPEGSVSTLKIQRTQQEDSAVYLCASSYQASTDTQYFGPGTRLTVL.

This sequence joins TRBV20-1 and TRBJ2-1; 12 positions match TRBD2. This CDR3 has 15 residues. J was trimmed by 4 bases and V by 6 bases; bases with no gene match: 7. CDR1 DFQATT and CDR2 SNEGSKA come from the germline V gene (reference sequence). The CDR3, as DNA: TGCAGTGCGAGACTAGCGGGAGAGGTTTACAATGAGCAGTTCTTC. Protein product: CSARLAGEVYNEQFF.

A word on this clonotype: This clone may be a read error of a much larger clone one base away. No conserved phenylalanine or tryptophan is present at the end of the CDR3, so a read error is the likely explanation. This chain uses TRBV28 with TRBJ2-5; D is possibly TRBD2 (6 bases). Looked up from germline, CDR1 is MDHEN and CDR2 is SYDVKM. This CDR3 spans 13 amino acids. The V end was cut by 9 bases, the J end by 1 base, with 12 bases between. Written as DNA, the CDR3 is TGTGCCAGTCTCGGGACTCTCCAAGAGACCCAGTACCTC. Its translation is CASLGTLQETQYL.